Presented here are 10 T cell receptor beta chains from one specimen sequenced in a study of CD8+ T cells in alopecia areata. Extraction of RNA preceded its reverse transcription into cDNA, which served as the sequencing template. Sequencing used immunoSEQ multiplex PCR; TCRdb keeps in-frame clones, though not all of them. The sample carries roughly 150,000 clones, about 60% recorded once. Sequenced here: CD4+ T cells sorted from blood, sampled at week 0. Source of these receptors: a human donor with alopecia areata.

The chain recombines TRBV9 with TRBJ2-5; weak D call: TRBD2 (5 bases). Germline-derived CDR1 and CDR2 are SGDLS and YYNGEE. This CDR3 comprises 14 residues. V was shortened by 4 bases and J by 1 base, with 11 bases between the two germline ends. CDR3 in amino acids: CASSLALGQETQYF. The DNA of the CDR3 is TGTGCCAGCAGCCTAGCCCTAGGCCAAGAGACCCAGTACTTC.

This chain uses TRBV20-1 with TRBJ1-2; D remains ambiguous. The CDR3 runs to 11 residues. V was pared by 5 bases and J by 12 bases, with 16 bases between. Germline CDR1 reads DFQATT; CDR2 reads SNEGSKA (reference sequence). As DNA, the CDR3 is TGCAGTGCTCGGACCCTAGAAAGGAACACCTTC. Its protein product is CSARTLERNTF.

The rearrangement uses TRBV19 and TRBJ1-2; 8 bases agree with TRBD1. Germline V CDR1 and CDR2: LNHDA, SQIVND (reference sequence). The length of the CDR3 is 15 residues. V was pared by 6 bases and J by 5 bases, with 11 bases of the junction left unmatched. The CDR3 protein is CASRPGQGRGYGYTF. In nucleotides, the CDR3 is TGTGCCAGTAGACCCGGACAGGGAAGAGGGTATGGCTACACCTTC.

The J gene is TRBJ2-3, the V gene TRBV29-1; 9 positions agree with TRBD1. CDR1 is SQVTM and CDR2 is ANQGSEA in the germline V gene. The CDR3 is made up of 19 amino acids. J lost 1 base, V lost 3 bases, and 17 bases had no gene match. The CDR3 nucleotides read TGCAGCGTTGACGGGGAGGACAGGGGATCCGAGGTGGGCACAGATACGCAGTATTTT. Translation: CSVDGEDRGSEVGTDTQYF.

The V gene is TRBV2, the J gene TRBJ1-1; 7 bases match TRBD1. The V segment lost 5 bases and the J segment 7 bases; nucleotides outside the gene matches: 10. CDR1 and CDR2 (germline): SNHLY, FYNNEI. This CDR3 spans 14 amino acids. The CDR3, as DNA: TGTGCCAGCAGTTCAGACAGGGTGTGGGGTGAAGCTTTCTTT. Translating gives CASSSDRVWGEAFF.

This sequence joins TRBV30 and TRBJ1-1; D might be TRBD1 (5 bases). Per the germline V gene, CDR1 is GTSNPN and CDR2 is SVGIG (reference sequence). The ends were cut back, 0 bases at V and 8 bases at J, with 10 bases in the middle. The CDR3 has 12 residues. DNA of the CDR3: TGTGCCTGGAGTGTATCACAGGTAGAAGCTTTCTTT. Encoded protein: CAWSVSQVEAFF. Full variable domain (missing parts from reference TRBV30 and TRBJ1-1): SQTIHQWPATLVQPVGSPLSLECTVEGTSNPNLYWYRQAAGRGLQLLFYSVGIGQISSEVPQNLSASRPQDRQFILSSKKLLLSDSGFYLCAWSVSQVEAFFGQGTRLTVV.

This clone occurred a few times. This CDR3 is also generated by other DNA sequences in the sample. This chain joins TRBV29-1 and TRBJ1-2; no firm D call. The V gene's germline CDR1 is SQVTM and CDR2 ANQGSEA. This CDR3 comprises 12 residues. V lost 6 bases and J lost 1, with 9 bases in between. CDR3 in DNA: TGCAGCGTCGAGGGCGATAACTATGGCTACACCTTC. Translation: CSVEGDNYGYTF.

The rearrangement links TRBV7-9 to TRBJ1-2; a possible D gene is TRBD1 (5 bases). The germline CDR1 and CDR2 sequences are SEHNR and FQNEAQ (reference sequence). There are 13 residues in the CDR3. V lost 5 bases and J lost 4, with 11 bases in between. Here the CDR3 DNA reads TGTGCCAGCAGCCAAGGGGTACTCTATGGCTACACCTTC. This sequence encodes CASSQGVLYGYTF.

This rearrangement joins TRBV7-2 to TRBJ2-7; maybe TRBD2 (6 bases). The V end was cut by 1 base, the J end by 6 bases, with 13 bases between. The CDR3 length is 14 residues. CDR1 is SGHTA, CDR2 FQGNSA, per germline. The CDR3 here is CASSLVMLAPEQYF. The CDR3 DNA is TGTGCCAGCAGCTTAGTTATGCTAGCGCCCGAGCAGTACTTC.

The rearrangement joins TRBV6-1 to TRBJ2-7; 10 nucleotides agree with TRBD1. The CDR3 covers 13 residues. The germline gives CDR1 MNHNS, CDR2 SASEGT. V lost 4 bases to trimming and J lost 13 bases; unmatched junction nucleotides: 10. The CDR3 bases are TGTGCCAGCAGTGGTTCCGGGACAGGGGAAACCTACTTC. Its protein is CASSGSGTGETYF.